This T cell receptor beta chain was found in a study of a mutant IDH1 vaccine in newly diagnosed glioma. Study-level points and caveats: Changes in top peripheral clonotypes did not appear linked to pseudoprogression.

Time point: week 23, last vaccination. Mutant IDH1 20-mer peptide, at 300 ug, made up each vaccine dose, with topical imiquimod. The table lists this clone with a few counts. Its matching antigen is unknown. Repertoires were generated with immunoSEQ multiplex PCR, while TCRdb's copy carries only in-frame clones and drops some. The sample consists of 50,000 to 60,000 clones, 80% of them appearing once. This CDR3 is built from 16 residues. In germline, CDR1 is SNHLY, CDR2 FYNNEI. V was trimmed by 2 bases and J by 1 base, leaving 15 bases between them. The specimen comprised PBMCs, sampled from a glioma patient whose treatment included an IDH1 peptide vaccine. The source is a man aged 35 to 55 with glioma. The chain employs TRBV2 and TRBJ2-7; D remains ambiguous. DNA of the CDR3: TGTGCCAGCAGTGAACTTCTGGGGTCTCCTTCCTACGAGCAGTACTTC. It is translated as CASSELLGSPSYEQYF.